Here is one TCR beta chain with its context. The antigen is undetermined. Researchers ran the PCR with 60 Vbeta and 13 Jbeta primers. The authors' processing: A later analysis counted 65 million to 90 million unique TCR beta chains, 9.5 million to 12 million shared. Here immunoSEQ multiplex PCR was the method, and the copy in TCRdb shows in-frame clones only, minus some. D and trimming come from the DNA, and the V and J calls and clone size come from that table. This table holds 150,000 to 170,000 clones, roughly 74% found once. Germline V CDR1 and CDR2: SGDLS, YYNGEE. The CDR3 spans 15 residues. V lost 3 bases and J lost 2; bases outside the gene matches: 6. The data were obtained in a study of cytomegalovirus exposure and HLA in healthy donors. Study results and caveats: Sequencing depth roughly uniform across donors was assumed in presence/absence analyses. Association of a missense DCLRE1C variant with TCR beta V- and J-gene trimming was reported in a later analysis.

The clonotype was recovered from a man younger than 35 in good health and CMV-seronegative. This chain connects TRBV9 to TRBJ2-7, with TRBD2 matching over 9 bases. Specimen: PBMCs. CDR3 DNA sequence: TGTGCCAGCAGCGCTTCTAGCGGGGTGACCTACGAGCAGTACTTC. Its translation is CASSASSGVTYEQYF.